Listed below are T cell receptor beta chains from one sample, sequenced in a study of regulatory T cells in long-lasting Graves disease. TCRdb recomputed calls from the multiplex PCR reads with MiXCR, one row per CDR3 protein. Among approximately 690,000 distinct CDR3 sequences listed, around 30% were seen once. Sequences were derived from peripheral blood mononuclear cells (PBMCs), sampled when the disease was refractory, from a patient treated with antithyroid drugs. These receptors came from a female donor with Graves disease. CDR3s include the opening cysteine and the closing phenylalanine or tryptophan. The order of the fields is V gene, D gene, clone size, J gene, CDR3 protein, CDR3 DNA. D genes are given only for firm matches. Clone size is not always given. Where it is, it says once, few, many or a class for expanded clones.

v_call: TRBV12-3/TRBV12-4
d_call: NA
clone_size: few
j_call: TRBJ2-5
cdr3_aa: CASTLGEIQETQYF
cdr3_nt: TGTGCCAGCACCCTGGGGGAGATTCAAGAGACCCAGTACTTC

v_call: TRBV7-2
d_call: TRBD1
clone_size: NA
j_call: TRBJ2-7
cdr3_aa: CASSLGGENEQYF
cdr3_nt: TGTGCCAGCAGCCTAGGGGGCGAGAACGAGCAGTACTTC

v_call: TRBV2
d_call: NA
clone_size: NA
j_call: TRBJ2-7
cdr3_aa: CASWGGAGGSF
cdr3_nt: TGTGCCAGCTGGGGGGGCGCAGGGGGTTCTTTC

v_call: TRBV19
d_call: TRBD2
clone_size: NA
j_call: TRBJ2-7
cdr3_aa: CATSQRGSSYEQYF
cdr3_nt: TGTGCCACGTCTCAGCGGGGCAGCTCCTACGAGCAGTACTTC

v_call: TRBV19
d_call: NA
clone_size: few
j_call: TRBJ1-2
cdr3_aa: CASRLDGNYGYTF
cdr3_nt: TGTGCCAGCAGGCTCGACGGGAACTATGGCTACACCTTC

v_call: TRBV6-2/TRBV6-3
d_call: NA
clone_size: NA
j_call: TRBJ1-5
cdr3_aa: CASSYSGDAGQPQHF
cdr3_nt: TGTGCCAGCAGTTACTCGGGTGACGCGGGTCAGCCCCAGCATTTT

v_call: TRBV12-5
d_call: NA
clone_size: NA
j_call: TRBJ1-5
cdr3_aa: CASGLDAGGNQPQHF
cdr3_nt: TGTGCTAGTGGTTTGGATGCAGGGGGCAATCAGCCCCAGCATTTT

v_call: TRBV5-1
d_call: TRBD1
clone_size: NA
j_call: TRBJ1-2
cdr3_aa: CASRDRTGGGYTF
cdr3_nt: TGCGCCAGCAGAGACCGGACAGGAGGGGGCTACACCTTC

v_call: TRBV20-1
d_call: NA
clone_size: NA
j_call: TRBJ1-3
cdr3_aa: CSAIQRNTIYF
cdr3_nt: TGCAGTGCCATACAGCGAAACACCATATATTTT

v_call: TRBV5-1
d_call: NA
clone_size: NA
j_call: TRBJ1-1
cdr3_aa: CASSRGFMNTEAFF
cdr3_nt: TGCGCCAGCAGCAGGGGGTTCATGAACACTGAAGCTTTCTTT

v_call: TRBV3-1
d_call: NA
clone_size: NA
j_call: TRBJ2-5
cdr3_aa: CASSQEGLYGRQETQYF
cdr3_nt: TGTGCCAGCAGCCAAGAAGGTTTGTACGGGAGACAAGAGACCCAGTACTTC

v_call: TRBV19
d_call: NA
clone_size: once
j_call: TRBJ1-1
cdr3_aa: CASRNGTEAFF
cdr3_nt: TGTGCCAGTAGGAACGGGACTGAAGCTTTCTTT

v_call: TRBV29-1
d_call: TRBD1
clone_size: NA
j_call: TRBJ1-1
cdr3_aa: CSARGTGRPEAFF
cdr3_nt: TGCAGCGCCAGAGGGACAGGGAGGCCTGAAGCTTTCTTT

v_call: TRBV29-1
d_call: NA
clone_size: NA
j_call: TRBJ1-4
cdr3_aa: CSVVGVYEKLFF
cdr3_nt: TGCAGCGTCGTAGGGGTCTACGAAAAACTGTTTTTT

v_call: TRBV2
d_call: TRBD1
clone_size: many
j_call: TRBJ2-7
cdr3_aa: CASSFPGQSYEQYF
cdr3_nt: TGTGCCAGCAGTTTTCCGGGACAGAGCTACGAGCAGTACTTC

v_call: TRBV28
d_call: TRBD1
clone_size: many
j_call: TRBJ2-5
cdr3_aa: CASSLRQGGETQYF
cdr3_nt: TGTGCCAGCAGTTTACGACAGGGGGGGGAGACCCAGTACTTC